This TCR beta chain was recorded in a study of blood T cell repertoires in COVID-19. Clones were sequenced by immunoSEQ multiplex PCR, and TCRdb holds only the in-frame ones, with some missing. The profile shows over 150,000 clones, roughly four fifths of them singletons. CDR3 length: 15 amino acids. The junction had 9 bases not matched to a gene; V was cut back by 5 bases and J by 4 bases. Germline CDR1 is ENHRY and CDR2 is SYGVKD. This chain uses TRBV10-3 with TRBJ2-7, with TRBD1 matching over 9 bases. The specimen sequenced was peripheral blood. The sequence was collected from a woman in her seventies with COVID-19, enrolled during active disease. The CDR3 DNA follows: TGTGCCATCAGTTACGGGACAGGGAATGGGTACGAGCAGTACTTC. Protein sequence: CAISYGTGNGYEQYF.